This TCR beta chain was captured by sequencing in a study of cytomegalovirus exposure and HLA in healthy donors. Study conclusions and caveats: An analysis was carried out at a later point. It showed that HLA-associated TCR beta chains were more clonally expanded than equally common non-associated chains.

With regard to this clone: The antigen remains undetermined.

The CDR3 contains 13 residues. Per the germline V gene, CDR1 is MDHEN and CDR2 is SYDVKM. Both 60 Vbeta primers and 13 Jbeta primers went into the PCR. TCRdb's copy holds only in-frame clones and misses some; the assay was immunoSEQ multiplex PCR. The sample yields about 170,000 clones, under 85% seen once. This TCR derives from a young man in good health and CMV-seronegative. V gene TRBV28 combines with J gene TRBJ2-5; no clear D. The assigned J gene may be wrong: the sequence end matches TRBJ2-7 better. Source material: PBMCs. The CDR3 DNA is TGTGCCAGCAGTCCCCCGTGGGCCTACGAGCAGTACTTC. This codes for CASSPPWAYEQYF.